A selection of T cell receptor beta chains follows, all from one sample in a study of T cell changes during pregnancy in multiple sclerosis. Using immunoSEQ multiplex PCR, the repertoire was profiled, and TCRdb retains in-frame clones only, with some absent. The table lists approximately 90,000 clones, approximately 92% of them singletons, with just over 2% in the top ten. Sequencing was performed on peripheral blood, taken after pregnancy. The source is a female donor with multiple sclerosis, enrolled in a pregnancy study. The CDR3 runs from the conserved cysteine through the conserved F or W. D genes are given only for firm matches.

v_call	d_call	j_call	cdr3_aa
TRBV5-1	.	TRBJ1-6	CASSLAQGGNSPLHF
TRBV18	TRBD2	TRBJ2-1	CASSHTSGDYNEQFF
TRBV28	TRBD1	TRBJ1-1	CASRRTGENTEAFF
TRBV7-2	TRBD2	TRBJ2-3	CASSLDDSGHSTDTQYF
TRBV13	TRBD1	TRBJ1-2	CASSLWGQLLRGYTF
TRBV25-1	.	TRBJ2-5	CASSESNVRGETQYF
TRBV9	TRBD2	TRBJ2-1	CASSGGAGGSLDEQFF
TRBV19	TRBD2	TRBJ2-2	CASRHGLAVVTGELFF
TRBV27	.	TRBJ2-7	CASSLGRTYEQYF
TRBV5-1	.	TRBJ1-1	CASSLGATNMNTEAFF
TRBV27	TRBD1	TRBJ1-2	CASSLGTGDLGGYTF
TRBV30	TRBD1	TRBJ1-4	CAWSVAGQGYEKLFF
TRBV18	TRBD2	TRBJ2-7	CASSATSGATYEQYF
TRBV29-1	.	TRBJ1-1	CSAERGTNTEAFF
TRBV6-5	.	TRBJ2-1	CASSNQGNEQFF
TRBV5-6	TRBD2	TRBJ2-1	CASSRGSVGNEQFF
TRBV19	.	TRBJ2-2	CASSMAGRMGGELFF
TRBV6-5	.	TRBJ2-7	CASRNGKGYEQYF
TRBV11-3	TRBD2	TRBJ2-1	CASSASGTMPNEQFF
TRBV19	.	TRBJ2-3	CATLAFGTDTQYF
TRBV11-2	TRBD1	TRBJ1-2	CASGGYGDRLRRYGYTF
TRBV7-9	.	TRBJ2-1	CASSSTEDSSYNEQFF
TRBV7-2	.	TRBJ1-4	CASSSGRWGEKLFF
TRBV7-6	TRBD1	TRBJ2-2	CASSPQGALNTGELFF
TRBV25-1	.	TRBJ2-7	CASSEFAGYTYEQYF
TRBV5-4	.	TRBJ2-6	CASSEHPSGANVLTF
TRBV2	.	TRBJ1-5	CASSEGGGGGNNQPQHF
TRBV20-1	.	TRBJ2-5	CSVEVGETQYF
TRBV7-2	TRBD1	TRBJ1-1	CASSYDRGGEAFF
TRBV30	.	TRBJ1-2	CAWEGDNYGYTF
TRBV5-6	TRBD2	TRBJ2-3	CASSPGGGGSDTQYF
TRBV9	TRBD2	TRBJ2-1	CASSVQGSSGVYNEQFF
TRBV4-3	.	TRBJ2-5	CASSQGGEETQYF
TRBV5-1	.	TRBJ1-4	CASSFAENEKLFF
TRBV18	.	TRBJ1-5	CASSAGDLDQPQHF
TRBV4-1	TRBD1	TRBJ1-1	CASSQDRFRGRTEAFF
TRBV2	TRBD2	TRBJ2-3	CASSDQRDGTDTQYF
TRBV4-3	.	TRBJ1-6	CASSQVGSSAPLHF
TRBV29-1	.	TRBJ1-1	CSVESIEAFF
TRBV7-9	.	TRBJ2-6	CASSLALGRLSGANVLTF
TRBV29-1	TRBD1	TRBJ1-1	CSAGGTEAFF
TRBV30	.	TRBJ1-1	CAWSGTRAFF